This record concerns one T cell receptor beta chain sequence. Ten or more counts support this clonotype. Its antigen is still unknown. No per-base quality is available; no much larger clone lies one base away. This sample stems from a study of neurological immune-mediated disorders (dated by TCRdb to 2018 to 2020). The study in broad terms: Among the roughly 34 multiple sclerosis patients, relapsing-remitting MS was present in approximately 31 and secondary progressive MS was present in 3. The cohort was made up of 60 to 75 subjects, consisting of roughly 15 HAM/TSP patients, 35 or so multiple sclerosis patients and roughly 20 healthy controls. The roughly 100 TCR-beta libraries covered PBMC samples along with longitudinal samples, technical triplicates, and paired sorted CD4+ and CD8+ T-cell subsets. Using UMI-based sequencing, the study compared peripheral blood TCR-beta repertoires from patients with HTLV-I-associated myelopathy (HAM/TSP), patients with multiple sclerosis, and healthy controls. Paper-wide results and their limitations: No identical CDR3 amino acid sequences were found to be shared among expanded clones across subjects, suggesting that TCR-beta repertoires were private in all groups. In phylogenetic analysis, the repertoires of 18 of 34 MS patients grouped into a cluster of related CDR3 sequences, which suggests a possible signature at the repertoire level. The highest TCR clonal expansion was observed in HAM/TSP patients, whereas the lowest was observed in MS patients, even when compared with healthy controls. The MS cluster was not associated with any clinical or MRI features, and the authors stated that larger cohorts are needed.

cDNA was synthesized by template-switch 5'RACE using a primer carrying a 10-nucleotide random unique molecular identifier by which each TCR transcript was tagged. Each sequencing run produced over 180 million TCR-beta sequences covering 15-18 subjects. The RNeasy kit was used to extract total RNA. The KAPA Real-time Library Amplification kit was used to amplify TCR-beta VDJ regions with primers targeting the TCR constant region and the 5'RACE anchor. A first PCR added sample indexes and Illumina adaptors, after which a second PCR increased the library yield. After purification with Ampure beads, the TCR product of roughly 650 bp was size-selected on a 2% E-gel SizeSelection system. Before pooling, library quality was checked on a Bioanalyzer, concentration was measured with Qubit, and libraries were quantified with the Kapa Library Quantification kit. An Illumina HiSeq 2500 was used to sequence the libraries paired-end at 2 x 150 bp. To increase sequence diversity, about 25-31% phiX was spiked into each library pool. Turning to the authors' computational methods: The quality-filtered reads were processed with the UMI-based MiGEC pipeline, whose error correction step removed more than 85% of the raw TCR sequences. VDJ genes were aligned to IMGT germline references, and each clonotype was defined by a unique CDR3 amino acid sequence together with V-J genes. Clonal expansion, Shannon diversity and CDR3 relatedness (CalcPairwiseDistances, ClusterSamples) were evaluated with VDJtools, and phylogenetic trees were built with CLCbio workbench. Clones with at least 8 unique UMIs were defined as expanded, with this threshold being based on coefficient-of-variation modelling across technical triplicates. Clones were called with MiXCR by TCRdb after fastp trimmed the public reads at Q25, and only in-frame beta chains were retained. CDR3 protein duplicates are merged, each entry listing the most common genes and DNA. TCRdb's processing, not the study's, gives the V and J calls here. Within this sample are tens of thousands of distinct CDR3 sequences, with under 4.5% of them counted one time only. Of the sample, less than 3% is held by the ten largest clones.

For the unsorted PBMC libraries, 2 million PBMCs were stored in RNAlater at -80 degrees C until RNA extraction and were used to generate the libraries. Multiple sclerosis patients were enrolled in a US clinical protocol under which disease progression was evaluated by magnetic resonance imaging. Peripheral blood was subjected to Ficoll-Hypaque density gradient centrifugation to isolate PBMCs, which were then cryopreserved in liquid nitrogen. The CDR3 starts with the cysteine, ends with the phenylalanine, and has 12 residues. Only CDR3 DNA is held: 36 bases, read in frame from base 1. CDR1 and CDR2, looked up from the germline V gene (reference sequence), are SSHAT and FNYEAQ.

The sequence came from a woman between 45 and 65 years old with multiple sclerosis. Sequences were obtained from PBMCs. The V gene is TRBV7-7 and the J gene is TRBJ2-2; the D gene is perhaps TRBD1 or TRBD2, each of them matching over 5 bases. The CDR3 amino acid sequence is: CAAGGNTGELFF. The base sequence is TGTGCAGCTGGGGGGAACACCGGGGAGCTGTTTTTT.